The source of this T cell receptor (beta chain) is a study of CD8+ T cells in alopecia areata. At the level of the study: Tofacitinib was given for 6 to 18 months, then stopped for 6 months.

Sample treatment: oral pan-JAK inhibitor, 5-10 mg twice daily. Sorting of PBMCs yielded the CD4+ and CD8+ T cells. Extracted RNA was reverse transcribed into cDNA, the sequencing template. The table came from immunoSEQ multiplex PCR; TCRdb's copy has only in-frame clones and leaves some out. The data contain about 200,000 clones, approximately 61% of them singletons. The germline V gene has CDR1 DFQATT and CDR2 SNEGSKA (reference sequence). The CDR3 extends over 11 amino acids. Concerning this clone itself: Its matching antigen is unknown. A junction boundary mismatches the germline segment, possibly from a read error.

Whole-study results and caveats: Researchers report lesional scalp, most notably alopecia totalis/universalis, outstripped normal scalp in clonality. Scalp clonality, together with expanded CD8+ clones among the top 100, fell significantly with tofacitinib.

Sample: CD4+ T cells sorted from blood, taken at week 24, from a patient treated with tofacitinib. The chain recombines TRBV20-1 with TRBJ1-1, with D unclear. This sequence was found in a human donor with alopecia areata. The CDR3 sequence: CSAKAGQAPLF. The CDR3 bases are TGCAGTGCTAAGGCAGGCCAAGCCCCGCTTTTT.